This T cell receptor beta chain was identified during a study of blood T cells in healthy people across ages. This clonotype appeared a few times. The CDR3 contains 13 residues. Looked up from germline, CDR1 is DFQATT and CDR2 is SNEGSKA (reference sequence). V gave up 0 bases and J gave up 2 bases, with 7 bases separating them. Then a second PCR, running about 6 to 12 cycles, was carried out with a sample-barcoded 5' primer and a J-beta primer mix. In TCRdb, the 5' RACE reads were re-called with MiXCR into one record per CDR3 protein. This sample has fewer than 2,000,000 distinct CDR3 sequences, with 35% to 50% found just once.

This chain joins TRBV20-1 and TRBJ1-2, with D hard to call. This TCR derives from a human donor in good health. Sample: blood. The CDR3 loop reads CSARDGNNYGYTF. The CDR3 DNA reads as TGCAGTGCTAGAGATGGCAACAACTATGGCTACACCTTC.